Each of the 8 T cell receptor beta chains below was sequenced from the same sample in a study of memory CD4+ T cells and cytomegalovirus serostatus. Generated by immunoSEQ multiplex PCR, the TCRdb table keeps only in-frame clones and is missing some. The sample yields approximately 61,000 clones, less than 85% seen once. Single viable CD3+CD4+CD8-CD45RO+ cells were sorted as the memory CD4+ T cells. The specimen sequenced was memory CD4+ T cells from blood. All receptors come from an adult in good health and CMV-seronegative. Some clones in this sample may be carry-over from other donors' samples.

The chain employs TRBV12-5 and TRBJ2-3; 12 bases map to TRBD2. V shed 2 bases, J shed 3 bases, and the junction held 6 bases outside the gene matches. The CDR3 sequence is 17 residues long. Germline V gene data show CDR1 as LGHNT and CDR2 as FRNRAP. DNA for the CDR3: TGTGCTAGTGGTTTGCATCAACTAGCGGGAGGTACAGATACGCAGTATTTT. Translation: CASGLHQLAGGTDTQYF.

The rearrangement links TRBV27 to TRBJ1-5, with 9 bases identical to TRBD1. CDR1 is MNHEY, CDR2 SMNVEV, per germline (reference sequence). This CDR3 is 15 amino acids long. After removal of 2 bases from V and 6 bases from J, the junction contained 5 bases not matched to a gene. Written as DNA, the CDR3 is TGTGCCAGCAGTTTAACAGGGGGCGAGGGTCAGCCCCAGCATTTT. Translated, it gives CASSLTGGEGQPQHF.

This chain joins TRBV6-5 and TRBJ2-7, with 9 bases lining up with TRBD1. V was pared by 6 bases and J by 7 bases, with 13 bases of the junction left unmatched. The CDR3 has 15 residues. Germline lookup yields CDR1 MNHEY and CDR2 SVGAGI. CDR3 in DNA: TGTGCCAGCAGACCCGGGACAGGGCTGCGGCTGGAGCAGTACTTC. Its protein is CASRPGTGLRLEQYF.

The V call is TRBV6-5, the J call TRBJ1-1; no definite D call. This CDR3 is 12 amino acids long. Germline CDR1 is MNHEY and CDR2 is SVGAGI. V gave up 2 bases and J gave up 7 bases, with 8 bases separating them. In DNA form, the CDR3 reads TGTGCCAGCAGTTACATCGGGTTTGAAGCTTTCTTT. Its protein is CASSYIGFEAFF.

V usage is TRBV11-2 and J usage is TRBJ1-1, with 9 bases that match TRBD1. V dropped 5 bases and J dropped 11; count of bases not matched to a gene: 6. The CDR3 runs 12 residues. Per germline, CDR1 SGHAT and CDR2 FQNNGV. The CDR3 region has the DNA TGTGCCAGCAGCCCCGGACAGGGGCTGGCTTTCTTT. Its translation: CASSPGQGLAFF.

This clone was seen just once. V is TRBV5-6 and J is TRBJ2-5, with 10 nucleotides matching TRBD1. Germline V gene data show CDR1 as SGHDT and CDR2 as YYEEEE. The junction had 17 bases not matched to a gene; V was cut back by 4 bases and J by 2 bases. This CDR3 is built from 19 residues. The CDR3 region is CASSLPRGKGQGVQETQYF. In DNA, the CDR3 is TGTGCCAGCAGCCTGCCTCGGGGGAAAGGACAGGGGGTTCAAGAGACCCAGTACTTC.

The table lists this clone with a few counts. The rearrangement links TRBV20-1 to TRBJ1-1; D unclear. Germline V CDR1 and CDR2: DFQATT, SNEGSKA (reference sequence). The CDR3 runs 11 residues. In DNA, the CDR3 is TGCAGGGTCCAACGGGACACTGAAGCTTTCTTT. This gives the protein CRVQRDTEAFF.

This clone was counted only a few times. The genes are TRBV19 and TRBJ1-2; TRBD1 aligns across 9 bases. Trimming took 6 bases from V and 4 from J; bases not matched to a gene: 12. The CDR3 runs to 16 residues. Germline V gene data show CDR1 as LNHDA and CDR2 as SQIVND (reference sequence). Here the CDR3 reads CASSSWGGDRVYGYTF. CDR3 DNA sequence: TGTGCCAGTAGCTCGTGGGGAGGGGACAGGGTCTATGGCTACACCTTC.